These 22 T cell receptor beta chains were all obtained from the same sample, sequenced in a study of blood T cell repertoires in COVID-19. TCRdb's table, derived via immunoSEQ multiplex PCR, lists solely in-frame clones and lacks some. The sample has almost 250,000 clones; more than 85% are singletons. Sequenced input: PBMCs or T cells enriched from blood (not recorded which). The receptors come from a woman in her 30s who had recovered from COVID-19.

This rearrangement joins TRBV19 to TRBJ2-3; D is perhaps TRBD2 (5 bases). This CDR3 is 13 amino acids long. The ends were cut back, 5 bases at V and 6 bases at J, with 12 bases in the middle. Germline values: CDR1 LNHDA, CDR2 SQIVND (reference sequence). The DNA for the CDR3 is TGTGCCAGTAGTGGGAGCGGTCGGGATACGCAGTATTTT. Its protein product is CASSGSGRDTQYF.

The chain uses TRBV3-1 (or the pseudogene TRBV3-2) and TRBJ1-1, with D hard to call. Germline lookup yields CDR1 LGHDT and CDR2 YNNKEL (reference sequence). This CDR3 comprises 17 residues. Trimming removed 0 bases at V and 3 bases at J, with 17 bases between. CDR3 protein: CASSQDLPVRVDTEAFF. CDR3 sequence (DNA): TGTGCCAGCAGCCAAGACCTCCCAGTTCGGGTCGACACTGAAGCTTTCTTT.

The chain joins TRBV28 to TRBJ1-2; weak D call: TRBD1 (5 bases). There are 15 residues in the CDR3. Per the germline V gene, CDR1 is MDHEN and CDR2 is SYDVKM. The V gene lost 5 bases and the J gene lost 3 bases, with 16 bases spanning the gap. The CDR3 spells CASSPSVGQDYGYTF. The CDR3 region has the DNA TGTGCCAGCAGTCCCTCCGTGGGGCAGGACTATGGCTACACCTTC.

This chain connects TRBV7-9 to TRBJ1-1, with D unclear. The V end lost 4 bases, the J end lost 2 bases, and 11 bases lay between the germline ends. Germline assignment: CDR1 SEHNR and CDR2 FQNEAQ (reference sequence). This CDR3 is 14 amino acids long. CDR3 DNA: TGTGCCAGCAGCTCACGGACGGGAAACACTGAAGCTTTCTTT. Translation gives CASSSRTGNTEAFF.

This CDR3 is CASSQGLATYEQYF. The CDR3 bases are TGCGCCAGCAGCCAAGGACTAGCGACCTACGAGCAGTACTTC. This sequence joins TRBV4-1 and TRBJ2-7; TRBD2 matches at 8 bases. Per the germline V gene, CDR1 is MGHRA and CDR2 is YSYEKL. CDR3 length: 14 amino acids. Trimming removed 1 base from V and 2 bases from J; junction bases left unmatched: 1.

V gene TRBV5-5 combines with J gene TRBJ2-7, with D tentatively TRBD1 (5 bases). Per germline, CDR1 SGHKS and CDR2 YYEKEE (reference sequence). The CDR3 contains 14 residues. V was trimmed by 0 bases and J by 0 bases, leaving 7 bases between them. DNA of the CDR3: TGTGCCAGCAGCTTGGTCAGGGTCTCCTACGAGCAGTACTTC. The encoded protein is CASSLVRVSYEQYF.

This chain uses TRBV28 with TRBJ1-2; 8 bases fit TRBD1. The CDR3 has 13 residues. Unmatched junction bases numbered 3, after V lost 1 base and J lost 8 bases. The germline V gene encodes CDR1 MDHEN and CDR2 SYDVKM. The CDR3 loop is CASSLSTGVGYTF. The CDR3 DNA is TGTGCCAGCAGTTTATCGACAGGGGTGGGCTACACCTTC.

The chain couples TRBV28 to TRBJ2-1; D is possibly TRBD1 (6 bases). The ends were cut back, 6 bases at V and 1 base at J, with 19 bases in the middle. Per germline, CDR1 MDHEN and CDR2 SYDVKM. The CDR3 has 17 amino acids. The CDR3 DNA reads TGTGCCAGCAGGTCCTCCAGGGGACCCCCTTCCTACAATGAGCAGTTCTTC. It is translated as CASRSSRGPPSYNEQFF.

The rearrangement uses TRBV6-5 and TRBJ2-5; TRBD2 agrees at 11 bases. This CDR3 has 16 residues. With 0 bases clipped from V and 3 bases from J, the junction kept 3 bases outside the gene matches. Looked up from germline, CDR1 is MNHEY and CDR2 is SVGAGI. Here the CDR3 reads CASSYSPSGRKETQYF. CDR3 nucleotide sequence: TGTGCCAGCAGTTACTCGCCTAGCGGGAGGAAAGAGACCCAGTACTTC.

This chain uses TRBV19 with TRBJ2-5; 7 bases line up with TRBD2. Germline V gives CDR1 LNHDA, CDR2 SQIVND (reference sequence). The length of the CDR3 is 15 residues. J lost 7 bases, V lost 4 bases, and 12 bases had no gene match. The CDR3 bases are TGTGCCAGTAGTAAGCCCGGGACTCCGGGAGGGACCCAGTACTTC. Translating it yields CASSKPGTPGGTQYF.

This chain connects TRBV28 to TRBJ1-1; the D gene is possibly TRBD1 (6 bases). V gave up 11 bases and J gave up 1 base, with 14 bases separating them. There are 13 residues in the CDR3. Looked up from germline, CDR1 is MDHEN and CDR2 is SYDVKM. The CDR3 is CAGQGSRNTEAFF. Written as DNA, the CDR3 is TGTGCCGGCCAGGGGAGTAGGAACACTGAAGCTTTCTTT.

This clone was seen a single time. V is TRBV5-6 and J is TRBJ1-1; 8 nucleotides align to TRBD1. V gave up 4 bases and J gave up 0 bases; unmatched junction bases: 5. The germline gives CDR1 SGHDT, CDR2 YYEEEE. The CDR3 consists of 15 residues. The CDR3 protein is CASSPGTGMNTEAFF. The CDR3 DNA sequence: TGTGCCAGCAGCCCGGGGACAGGCATGAACACTGAAGCTTTCTTT.

This clone appeared once. J is TRBJ1-6 and V is TRBV27; 9 bases line up with TRBD1. The CDR3 loop spans 16 amino acids. Per germline, CDR1 MNHEY and CDR2 SMNVEV (reference sequence). Trimming took 2 bases from V and 7 from J; bases not matched to a gene: 6. CDR3 protein: CASSLAPGQGNSPLHF. For the CDR3, the DNA is TGTGCCAGCAGTTTAGCGCCGGGACAGGGAAATTCACCCCTCCACTTT.

The V and J genes are TRBV20-1 and TRBJ2-1, with D perhaps TRBD2 (5 bases). The CDR3 spans 15 residues. The V end was cut by 3 bases, the J end by 6 bases, with 18 bases between. Germline V gene data show CDR1 as DFQATT and CDR2 as SNEGSKA (reference sequence). The DNA of the CDR3 is TGCAGTGCTAGTAACCGAGGGCAGCGAATCAATGAGCAGTTCTTC. Protein product: CSASNRGQRINEQFF.

The chain joins TRBV4-1 to TRBJ1-2, with D maybe TRBD1 (5 bases). V dropped 1 base and J dropped 3 bases, with 21 bases sitting between them. The CDR3 contains 18 residues. Germline CDR1 MGHRA, CDR2 YSYEKL. CDR3 nucleotide sequence: TGCGCCAGCAGCCAAGCCCCTCCAGCAGGGAAAAGAGACTATGGCTACACCTTC. It encodes CASSQAPPAGKRDYGYTF.

This chain uses TRBV10-3 with TRBJ1-5; maybe TRBD1 (6 bases). The germline CDR1 and CDR2 sequences are ENHRY and SYGVKD. V dropped 8 bases and J dropped 7 bases, with 15 bases sitting between them. The CDR3 is 13 amino acids. The CDR3: CAIAGTPRQPQHF. The CDR3 bases are TGTGCCATCGCCGGGACACCCAGACAGCCCCAGCATTTT.

This chain uses TRBV3-1 (or the pseudogene TRBV3-2) with TRBJ1-6; the D gene is possibly TRBD1 (6 bases). CDR3 length: 18 amino acids. CDR1 LGHDT and CDR2 YNNKEL come from the germline V gene (reference sequence). V gave up 4 bases and J gave up 7 bases, with 23 bases separating them. The CDR3 region is CASSLTPPQGWENSPLHF. CDR3 nucleotides: TGTGCCAGCAGCCTTACCCCCCCACAGGGTTGGGAAAATTCACCCCTCCACTTT.

This chain joins TRBV28 and TRBJ1-1; 8 bases line up with TRBD1. After removal of 5 bases from V and 1 base from J, the junction contained 6 bases not matched to a gene. CDR3 length: 15 residues. Germline V gives CDR1 MDHEN, CDR2 SYDVKM. CDR3 coding DNA: TGTGCCAGCAGTACTCAGGGGGCGGGGAACACTGAAGCTTTCTTT. Translation gives CASSTQGAGNTEAFF.

The V gene is TRBV5-5, the J gene TRBJ2-1; D perhaps matches TRBD2 (5 bases). CDR1 SGHKS and CDR2 YYEKEE come from the germline V gene (reference sequence). CDR3 length equals 15 residues. V was clipped by 6 bases and J by 0 bases, with 13 bases between them. The CDR3 DNA is TGTGCCAGCACCCCGTACGGGAACTCCTACAATGAGCAGTTCTTC. It codes for CASTPYGNSYNEQFF.

The chain uses TRBV11-2 and TRBJ1-1, with D possibly being TRBD1 (6 bases). In germline, CDR1 is SGHAT, CDR2 FQNNGV. The CDR3 is 13 residues long. With 3 bases removed from V and 3 bases from J, the gap between germline ends came to 8 bases. This CDR3 reads CASSFSGDTEAFF. DNA of the CDR3: TGTGCCAGCAGCTTCTCAGGGGACACTGAAGCTTTCTTT. Variable domain in full (rest from reference TRBV11-2 and TRBJ1-1): EAGVAQSPRYKIIEKRQSVAFWCNPISGHATLYWYQQILGQGPKLLIQFQNNGVVDDSQLPKDRFSAERLKGVDSTLKIQPAKLEDSAVYLCASSFSGDTEAFFGQGTRLTVV.

The rearrangement links TRBV18 to TRBJ2-7; 7 bases match TRBD1. Looked up from germline, CDR1 is KGHSH and CDR2 is LQKENI. This CDR3 contains 16 residues. Unmatched junction bases numbered 14, after V lost 3 bases and J lost 6 bases. CDR3 coding DNA: TGTGCCAGCTCACCGCGGCTCGGGGAGACAGGGCTCGAGCAGTACTTC. It encodes CASSPRLGETGLEQYF.

The chain is built from TRBV27 and TRBJ2-6; TRBD1 matches at 7 bases. Germline-derived CDR1 and CDR2 are MNHEY and SMNVEV (reference sequence). CDR3 length equals 18 residues. Trimming at V came to 4 bases and at J to 0 bases, leaving 9 bases not matched to a gene. The CDR3 DNA follows: TGTGCCAGCAGTTCGAGGGGGCTGAAGGGCTCTGGGGCCAACGTCCTGACTTTC. The encoded protein is CASSSRGLKGSGANVLTF.